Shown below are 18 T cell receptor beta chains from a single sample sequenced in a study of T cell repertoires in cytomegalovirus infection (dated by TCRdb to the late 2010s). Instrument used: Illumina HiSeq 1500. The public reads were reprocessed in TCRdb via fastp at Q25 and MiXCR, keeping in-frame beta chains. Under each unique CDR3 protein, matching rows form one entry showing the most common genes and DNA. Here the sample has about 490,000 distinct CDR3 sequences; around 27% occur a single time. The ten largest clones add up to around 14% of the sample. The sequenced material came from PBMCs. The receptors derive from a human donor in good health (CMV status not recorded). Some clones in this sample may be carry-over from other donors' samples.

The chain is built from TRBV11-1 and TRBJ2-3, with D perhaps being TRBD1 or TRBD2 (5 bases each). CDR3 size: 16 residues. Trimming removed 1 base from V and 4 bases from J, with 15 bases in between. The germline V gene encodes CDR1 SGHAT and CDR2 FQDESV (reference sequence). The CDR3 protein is CASSLGTGTLADTQYF. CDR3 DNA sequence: TGTGCCAGCAGCTTAGGAACCGGGACGCTCGCAGATACGCAGTATTTT.

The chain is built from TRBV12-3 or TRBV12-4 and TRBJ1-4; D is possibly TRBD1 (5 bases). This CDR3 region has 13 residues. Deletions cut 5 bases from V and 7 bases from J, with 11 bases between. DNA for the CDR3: TGTGCCAGCAGTCCCGGGGGGGGTGAAAAACTGTTTTTT. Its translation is CASSPGGGEKLFF.

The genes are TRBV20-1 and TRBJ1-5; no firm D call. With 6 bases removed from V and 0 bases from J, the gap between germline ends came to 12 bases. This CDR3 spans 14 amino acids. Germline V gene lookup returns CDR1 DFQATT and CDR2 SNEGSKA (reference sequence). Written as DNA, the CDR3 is TGCAGTGCGAGGGTGAGCTCTAGCAATCAGCCCCAGCATTTT. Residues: CSARVSSSNQPQHF.

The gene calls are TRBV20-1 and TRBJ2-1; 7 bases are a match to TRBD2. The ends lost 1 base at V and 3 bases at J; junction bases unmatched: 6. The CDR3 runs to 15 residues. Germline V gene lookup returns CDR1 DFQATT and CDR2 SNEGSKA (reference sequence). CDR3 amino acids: CSARVSAGRYNEQFF. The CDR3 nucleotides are TGCAGTGCTAGAGTATCAGCGGGACGCTACAATGAGCAGTTCTTC.

DNA of the CDR3: TGTGCCAGCAGCTCGATAATCGGGACAGGGGAATTTGGTAGCAATCAGCCCCAGCATTTT. Its protein is CASSSIIGTGEFGSNQPQHF. The J gene is TRBJ1-5, the V gene TRBV7-8, with TRBD1 matching over 10 bases. The germline CDR1 and CDR2 sequences are SGHVS and FQNEAQ. The trim removed 4 bases at V and 0 bases at J, leaving 15 bases unmatched. The CDR3 extends over 20 amino acids.

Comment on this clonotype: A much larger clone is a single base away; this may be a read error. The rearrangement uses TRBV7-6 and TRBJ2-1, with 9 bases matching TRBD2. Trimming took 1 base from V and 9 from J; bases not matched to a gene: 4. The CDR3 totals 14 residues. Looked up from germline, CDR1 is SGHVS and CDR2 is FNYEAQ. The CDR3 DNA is TGTGCCAGCAGCTTAGGACTAGCGGAAGTTGAGCAGTTCTTC. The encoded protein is CASSLGLAEVEQFF.

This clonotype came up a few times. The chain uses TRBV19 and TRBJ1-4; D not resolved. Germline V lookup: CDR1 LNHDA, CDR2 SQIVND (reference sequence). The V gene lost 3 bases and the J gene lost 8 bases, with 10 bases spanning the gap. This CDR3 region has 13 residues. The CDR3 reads CASSIPAAEKLFF. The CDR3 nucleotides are TGTGCCAGTAGTATCCCAGCCGCAGAAAAACTGTTTTTT.

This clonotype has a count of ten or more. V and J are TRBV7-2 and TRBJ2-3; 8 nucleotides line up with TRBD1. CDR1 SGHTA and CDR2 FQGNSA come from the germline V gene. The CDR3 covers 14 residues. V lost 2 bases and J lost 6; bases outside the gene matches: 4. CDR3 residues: CASSLHRGEDTQYF. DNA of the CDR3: TGTGCCAGCAGCTTACACAGGGGGGAGGATACGCAGTATTTT.

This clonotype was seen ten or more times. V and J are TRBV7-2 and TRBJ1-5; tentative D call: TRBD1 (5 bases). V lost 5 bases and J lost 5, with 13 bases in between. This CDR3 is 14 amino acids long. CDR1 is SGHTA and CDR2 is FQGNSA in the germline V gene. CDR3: CASSLTTRDQPQHF. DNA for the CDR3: TGTGCCAGCAGCCTGACGACCAGGGATCAGCCCCAGCATTTT.

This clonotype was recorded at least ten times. CDR3 DNA: TGTGCCAGCAGCTCCGGACTAGCGTCTACCTACGAGCAGTACTTC. It translates to CASSSGLASTYEQYF. The chain is built from TRBV7-7 and TRBJ2-7, with 9 bases aligning to TRBD2. Losses at the gene ends were 4 bases for V and 2 bases for J; bases not matched to a gene: 6. This CDR3 contains 15 residues. From germline, CDR1 is SSHAT and CDR2 FNYEAQ (reference sequence).

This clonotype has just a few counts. The CDR3 coding sequence is TGTGCCAGCACCCCGGGACTGCTCTACAATGAGCAGTTCTTC. It yields the protein CASTPGLLYNEQFF. The chain carries TRBV28 and TRBJ2-1, with D tentatively TRBD2 (6 bases). CDR3 length equals 14 residues. Per germline, CDR1 MDHEN and CDR2 SYDVKM. Trimming took off 7 bases at V and 3 bases at J, with 13 bases between the two ends.

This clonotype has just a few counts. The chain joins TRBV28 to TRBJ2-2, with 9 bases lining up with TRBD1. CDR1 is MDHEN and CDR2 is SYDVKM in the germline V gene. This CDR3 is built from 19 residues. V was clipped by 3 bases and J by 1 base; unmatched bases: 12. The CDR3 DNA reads TGTGCCAGCAGTTTCCCGACAGGGGGGCGTATAGTGAACACCGGGGAGCTGTTTTTT. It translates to CASSFPTGGRIVNTGELFF. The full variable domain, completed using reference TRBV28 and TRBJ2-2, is DVKVTQSSRYLVKRTGEKVFLECVQDMDHENMFWYRQDPGLGLRLIYFSYDVKMKEKGDIPEGYSVSREKKERFSLILESASTNQTSMYLCASSFPTGGRIVNTGELFFGEGSRLTVL.

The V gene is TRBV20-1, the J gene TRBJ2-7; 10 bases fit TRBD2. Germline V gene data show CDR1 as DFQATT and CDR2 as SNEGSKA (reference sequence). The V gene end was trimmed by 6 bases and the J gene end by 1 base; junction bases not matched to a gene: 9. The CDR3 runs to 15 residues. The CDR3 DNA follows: TGCAGTGCCGCATCCGGGACTAGCGTTTCCTACGAGCAGTACTTC. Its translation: CSAASGTSVSYEQYF.

The CDR3 is CASSLDIRLRAPGYTDTQYF. The CDR3, as DNA: TGTGCCAGCAGTTTGGATATTCGCTTGCGGGCACCAGGTTACACAGATACGCAGTATTTT. The chain carries TRBV28 and TRBJ2-3, with a weak D call TRBD2 (5 bases). Germline assignment: CDR1 MDHEN and CDR2 SYDVKM. The CDR3 runs 20 residues. V lost 3 bases, J lost 2 bases, and 27 bases lay in between.

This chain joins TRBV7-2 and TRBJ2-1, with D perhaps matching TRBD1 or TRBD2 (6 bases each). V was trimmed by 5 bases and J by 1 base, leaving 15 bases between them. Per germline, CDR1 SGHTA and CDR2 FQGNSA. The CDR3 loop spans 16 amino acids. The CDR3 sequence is CASSPPWGASYNEQFF. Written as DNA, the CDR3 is TGTGCCAGCAGCCCTCCATGGGGGGCTTCCTACAATGAGCAGTTCTTC.

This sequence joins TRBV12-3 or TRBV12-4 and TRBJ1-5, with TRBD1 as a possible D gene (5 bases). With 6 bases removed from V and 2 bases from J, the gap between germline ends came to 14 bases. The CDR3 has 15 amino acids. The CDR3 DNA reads TGTGCCAGCAGCCTCGGGGGGGAAGGCAATCAGCCCCAGCATTTT. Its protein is CASSLGGEGNQPQHF.

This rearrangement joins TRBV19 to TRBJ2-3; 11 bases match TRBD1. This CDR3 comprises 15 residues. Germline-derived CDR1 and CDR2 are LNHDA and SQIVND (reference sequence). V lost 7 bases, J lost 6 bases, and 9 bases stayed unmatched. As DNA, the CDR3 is TGTGCCAGTACCCCGGGACAGGGGGTGTCTGATACGCAGTATTTT. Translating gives CASTPGQGVSDTQYF.

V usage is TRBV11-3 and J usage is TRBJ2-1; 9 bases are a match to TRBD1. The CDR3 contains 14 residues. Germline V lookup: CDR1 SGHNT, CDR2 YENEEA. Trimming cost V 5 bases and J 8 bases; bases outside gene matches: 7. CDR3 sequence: CASSAPGQGDEQFF. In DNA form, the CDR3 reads TGTGCCAGCAGCGCCCCGGGACAGGGTGATGAGCAGTTCTTC.